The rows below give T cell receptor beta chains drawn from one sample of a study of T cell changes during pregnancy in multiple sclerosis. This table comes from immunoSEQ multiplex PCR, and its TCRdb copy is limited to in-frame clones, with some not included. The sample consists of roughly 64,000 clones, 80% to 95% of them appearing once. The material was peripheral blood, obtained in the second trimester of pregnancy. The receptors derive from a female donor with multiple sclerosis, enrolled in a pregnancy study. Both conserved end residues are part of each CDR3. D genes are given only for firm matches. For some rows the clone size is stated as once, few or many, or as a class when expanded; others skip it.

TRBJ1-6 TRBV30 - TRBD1 CAWSPRDRGNSPLHF TGTGCCTGGAGTCCCCGGGACAGGGGTAATTCACCCCTCCACTTT
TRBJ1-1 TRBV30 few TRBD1 CAGSRTGSEAFF TGTGCCGGATCCCGGACAGGCTCTGAAGCTTTCTTT
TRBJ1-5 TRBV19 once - CASSWRAASNQPQHF TGTGCCAGTAGTTGGAGGGCCGCTTCCAATCAGCCCCAGCATTTT
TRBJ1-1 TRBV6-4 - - CASSENLDTEAFF TGTGCCAGCAGTGAAAACTTGGACACTGAAGCTTTCTTT
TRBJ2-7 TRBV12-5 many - CASGLDRGGYEQYF TGTGCTAGTGGTTTGGACAGGGGAGGCTACGAGCAGTACTTC
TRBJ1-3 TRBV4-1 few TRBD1 CASSQGGTGVNSGNTIYF TGCGCCAGCAGCCAGGGGGGGACAGGGGTAAACTCTGGAAACACCATATATTTT
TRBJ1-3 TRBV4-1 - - CASSQVGYRAWGNTIYF TGCGCCAGCAGCCAAGTGGGGTACAGGGCATGGGGAAACACCATATATTTT
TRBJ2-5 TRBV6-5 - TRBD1 CAIRDRTKQETQYF TGTGCCATCCGGGACAGAACAAAGCAAGAGACCCAGTACTTC
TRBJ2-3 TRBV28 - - CASSLSPRDTDTQYF TGTGCCAGCAGTCTCTCCCCCAGGGATACAGATACGCAGTATTTT
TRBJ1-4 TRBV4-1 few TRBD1 CASSQVGQGLGEKLFF TGCGCCAGCAGCCAAGTGGGACAGGGGTTAGGAGAAAAACTGTTTTTT
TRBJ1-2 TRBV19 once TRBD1 CASSDLQGAMGYTF TGTGCCAGTAGTGACCTACAGGGGGCGATGGGCTACACCTTC
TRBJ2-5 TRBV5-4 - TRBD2 CASTVAGVGETQYF TGTGCCAGCACCGTAGCGGGAGTGGGAGAGACCCAGTACTTC
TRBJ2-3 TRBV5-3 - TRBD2 CARSLVLRLAGGEDTDTQYF TGTGCCAGAAGCTTGGTTCTCCGGCTAGCGGGAGGAGAGGACACAGATACGCAGTATTTT
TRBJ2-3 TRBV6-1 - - CASTMGLATDTQYF TGTGCCAGCACCATGGGTCTAGCCACAGATACGCAGTATTTT
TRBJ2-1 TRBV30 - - CAWEGSGYNEQFF TGTGCCTGGGAAGGTTCGGGATACAATGAGCAGTTCTTC
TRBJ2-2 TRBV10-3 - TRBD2 CAISESTGTSGRNTGELFF TGTGCCATCAGTGAGTCGACTGGGACTAGCGGTAGAAACACCGGGGAGCTGTTTTTT
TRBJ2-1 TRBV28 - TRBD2 CASSSGLAGAYTYNEQFF TGTGCCAGCAGTTCCGGACTAGCGGGAGCCTATACCTACAATGAGCAGTTCTTC
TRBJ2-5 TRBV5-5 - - CASSLAPQETQYF TGTGCCAGCAGCTTAGCCCCTCAAGAGACCCAGTACTTC
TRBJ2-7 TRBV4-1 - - CASSQLGTFGEQYF TGCGCCAGCAGCCAACTTGGGACTTTCGGGGAGCAGTACTTC
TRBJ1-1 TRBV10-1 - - CASSERRNTEAFF TGCGCCAGCAGTGAGCGCAGGAACACTGAAGCTTTCTTT
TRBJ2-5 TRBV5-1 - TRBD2 CASALVASGDGETQYF TGCGCCAGCGCCCTGGTAGCTAGCGGAGACGGAGAGACCCAGTACTTC
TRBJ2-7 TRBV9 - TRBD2 CASSAAIWGLAEYEQYF TGTGCCAGCAGCGCCGCGATCTGGGGACTAGCGGAGTACGAGCAGTACTTC
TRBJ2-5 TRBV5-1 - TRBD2 CASSLTSASQETQYF TGCGCCAGCAGCTTAACTAGCGCTTCACAAGAGACCCAGTACTTC
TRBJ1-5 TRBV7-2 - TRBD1 CASSLVRQGVGGNQPQHF TGTGCCAGCAGCTTAGTTCGACAGGGGGTCGGTGGCAATCAGCCCCAGCATTTT
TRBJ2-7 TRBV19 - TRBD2 CASSIDLAGGIYEQYF TGTGCCAGTAGTATAGATCTAGCGGGGGGGATCTACGAGCAGTACTTC
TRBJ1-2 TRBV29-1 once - CSVGSRDNYGYTF TGCAGCGTTGGTTCCAGGGATAACTATGGCTACACCTTC
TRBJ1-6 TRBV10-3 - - CAITAGQNSPLHF TGTGCCATCACCGCCGGACAGAATTCACCCCTCCACTTT
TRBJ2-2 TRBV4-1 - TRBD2 CASSQGRVSGRSTGELFF TGCGCCAGCAGCCAAGGGCGTGTCAGCGGGAGGAGCACCGGGGAGCTGTTTTTT
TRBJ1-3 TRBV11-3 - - CASSFSGAGNTIYF TGTGCCAGCAGCTTTTCGGGGGCTGGAAACACCATATATTTT